These 17 T cell receptor beta chains were sequenced from one sample in a study of blood T cell repertoires in COVID-19. Clones were sequenced by immunoSEQ multiplex PCR, and TCRdb holds only the in-frame ones, with some missing. The sample records some 150,000 clones, 70% to 85% being singletons. Source material: peripheral blood. The receptor set was obtained from a man aged 60-69 years with COVID-19, enrolled during active disease.

The chain links TRBV7-6 to TRBJ2-5; D not resolved. Between the trimmed V and J ends, which lost 0 bases and 4 bases, there was a span of 6 bases. In germline, CDR1 is SGHVS, CDR2 FNYEAQ. The length of the CDR3 is 13 residues. CDR3 nucleotides: TGTGCCAGCAGCTTAGCGATCGGAGAGACCCAGTACTTC. Amino acid sequence: CASSLAIGETQYF.

The V and J genes are TRBV12-3 or TRBV12-4 and TRBJ2-5, with D maybe TRBD2 (6 bases). V was clipped by 6 bases and J by 5 bases, with 13 bases between them. CDR3 length: 13 amino acids. This chain's CDR3 is CASSGSHRETQYF. Here the CDR3 DNA reads TGTGCCAGCAGCGGGAGTCATCGGGAGACCCAGTACTTC.

The J gene is TRBJ1-4, the V gene TRBV3-1 (or the pseudogene TRBV3-2); no definite D call. Germline assignment: CDR1 LGHDT and CDR2 YNNKEL (reference sequence). CDR3 length: 10 amino acids. The V end lost 9 bases, the J end lost 7 bases, and 6 bases lay between the germline ends. As DNA, the CDR3 is TGTGCCAGGCGGGGTGAAAAACTGTTTTTT. It specifies CARRGEKLFF.

The V gene is TRBV7-2, the J gene TRBJ2-1; 10 nucleotides align to TRBD2. The V segment lost 6 bases and the J segment 3 bases; nucleotides outside the gene matches: 11. The CDR3 has 17 residues. The V gene's germline CDR1 is SGHTA and CDR2 FQGNSA. Here the CDR3 DNA reads TGTGCCAGCAGTCTAACTAGCGGGACCACCTACTACAATGAGCAGTTCTTC. Protein: CASSLTSGTTYYNEQFF.

This sequence joins TRBV5-1 and TRBJ2-5; TRBD2 agrees at 10 bases. J was trimmed by 4 bases and V by 2 bases; bases with no gene match: 2. The V gene's germline CDR1 is SGHRS and CDR2 YFSETQ. This CDR3 is built from 14 residues. The DNA for the CDR3 is TGCGCCAGCAGCTTAACTAGCGGGGTAGAGACCCAGTACTTC. Encoded protein: CASSLTSGVETQYF.

The genes are TRBV5-1 and TRBJ1-3; D possibly corresponds to TRBD1 (5 bases). The germline V gene has CDR1 SGHRS and CDR2 YFSETQ. V lost 4 bases and J lost 0, with 8 bases in between. This CDR3 contains 14 residues. The CDR3 DNA reads as TGCGCCAGCAGCCCAGGGAACTCTGGAAACACCATATATTTT. Translation gives CASSPGNSGNTIYF.

The rearrangement joins TRBV6-2 or TRBV6-3 to TRBJ1-2, with 7 nucleotides matching TRBD1. CDR3 length equals 15 residues. Germline CDR1 reads MNHEY; CDR2 reads SVGEGT. Unmatched junction bases numbered 5, after V lost 0 bases and J lost 4 bases. The CDR3 region is CASSYSQGIGYGYTF. CDR3 in DNA: TGTGCCAGCAGTTACTCACAGGGGATAGGCTATGGCTACACCTTC.

The chain links TRBV18 to TRBJ2-1; 11 nucleotides agree with TRBD2. The CDR3 has 16 amino acids. Unmatched junction bases numbered 3, after V lost 0 bases and J lost 5 bases. Germline CDR1 KGHSH, CDR2 LQKENI. The CDR3 nucleotides read TGTGCCAGCTCACCACCGACTAGCGGGAACCACAATGAGCAGTTCTTC. It yields the protein CASSPPTSGNHNEQFF. Filled out from reference TRBV18 and TRBJ2-1, the complete variable domain reads NAGVMQNPRHLVRRRGQEARLRCSPMKGHSHVYWYRQLPEEGLKFMVYLQKENIIDESGMPKERFSAEFPKEGPSILRIQQVVRGDSAAYFCASSPPTSGNHNEQFFGPGTRLTVL.

J is TRBJ2-3 and V is TRBV4-2; 8 bases are shared with TRBD1. Germline CDR1 reads LGHNA; CDR2 reads YNFKEQ. The CDR3 has 19 amino acids. Trimming took 0 bases from V and 0 from J; bases not matched to a gene: 11. This CDR3 reads CASSQDWGRGPSSTDTQYF. The CDR3, as DNA: TGTGCCAGCAGCCAAGATTGGGGCAGGGGGCCTTCTAGCACAGATACGCAGTATTTT.

The CDR3: CASSTPGQGHSPLHF. CDR3 DNA sequence: TGTGCCAGCAGTACACCGGGACAGGGACATTCACCCCTCCACTTT. The genes are TRBV6-5 and TRBJ1-6; 9 nucleotides agree with TRBD1. CDR3 size: 15 residues. Germline-derived CDR1 and CDR2 are MNHEY and SVGAGI. The V segment lost 5 bases and the J segment 8 bases; nucleotides outside the gene matches: 7.

The gene calls are TRBV27 and TRBJ2-7, with 11 bases that match TRBD2. This CDR3 contains 18 residues. V was clipped by 6 bases and J by 1 base; unmatched bases: 14. Per germline, CDR1 MNHEY and CDR2 SMNVEV (reference sequence). CDR3 nucleotides: TGTGCCAGCAGACGACTAGCGGGGAGGTTCAACGTTTCCTACGAGCAGTACTTC. Protein product: CASRRLAGRFNVSYEQYF.

This sequence joins TRBV27 and TRBJ2-1, with D perhaps TRBD2 (5 bases). V lost 6 bases and J 4 bases, leaving 13 bases between the germline ends. CDR1 and CDR2 from the germline V gene are MNHEY and SMNVEV (reference sequence). This CDR3 comprises 14 residues. The CDR3 sequence is CASSRTGGYNEQFF. CDR3 DNA: TGTGCCAGCAGCCGGACCGGCGGGTACAATGAGCAGTTCTTC.

The chain recombines TRBV7-2 with TRBJ1-2; D not resolved. CDR3 size: 16 residues. Looked up from germline, CDR1 is SGHTA and CDR2 is FQGNSA. Trimming left V 6 bases short and J 4 bases short, with 21 bases between. The CDR3 protein is CASSFEGPPGSYGYTF. The CDR3 coding sequence is TGTGCCAGCAGTTTCGAAGGTCCCCCCGGGAGCTATGGCTACACCTTC. Variable domain in full (rest from reference TRBV7-2 and TRBJ1-2): GAGVSQSPSNKVTEKGKDVELRCDPISGHTALYWYRQSLGQGLEFLIYFQGNSAPDKSGLPSDRFSAERTGGSVSTLTIQRTQQEDSAVYLCASSFEGPPGSYGYTFGSGTRLTVV.

The CDR3 DNA follows: TGTGCCACCAGTGAGTCCGGGACAAAGAATGAAAAACTGTTTTTT. Protein: CATSESGTKNEKLFF. V gene TRBV24-1 combines with J gene TRBJ1-4; tentative D call: TRBD1 (6 bases). The CDR3 runs 15 residues. The ends were cut back, 4 bases at V and 5 bases at J, with 13 bases in the middle. CDR1 is KGHDR and CDR2 is SFDVKD in the germline V gene.

V is TRBV29-1 and J is TRBJ2-7; TRBD1 matches 11 bases. CDR3 length equals 12 residues. V shed 4 bases and J 7 bases; nucleotides not matched to a gene: 3. Germline values: CDR1 SQVTM, CDR2 ANQGSEA. The CDR3 spells CSVGTGGREQYF. The CDR3, as DNA: TGCAGCGTTGGGACAGGGGGCCGGGAGCAGTACTTC.

The chain links TRBV4-3 to TRBJ1-2, with TRBD1 matching 9 bases. CDR3 length: 16 amino acids. Looked up from germline, CDR1 is LGHNA and CDR2 is YSLEER. The V segment lost 3 bases and the J segment 4 bases; nucleotides outside the gene matches: 9. CDR3 region: CASSHETTGGSYGYTF. The CDR3 DNA sequence: TGCGCCAGCAGCCATGAAACCACAGGGGGCAGCTATGGCTACACCTTC.

The rearrangement uses TRBV14 and TRBJ2-7; D not resolved. The V gene lost 1 base and the J gene lost 7 bases, with 11 bases spanning the gap. Germline V CDR1 and CDR2: SGHDN, FVKESK. The CDR3 covers 13 residues. CDR3 nucleotide sequence: TGTGCCAGCAGCCAAGGCAGTCCCGGGGAGCAGTACTTC. Its protein is CASSQGSPGEQYF.